Following are 11 T cell receptor beta chains from one sample sequenced in a study of blood T cell repertoires in COVID-19. Sequenced by immunoSEQ multiplex PCR; TCRdb stores in-frame clones only, minus some. The sample contains 230,000 or so clones, roughly nine tenths of which appear only once. The sample was peripheral blood. These receptors were taken from a middle-aged woman who had recovered from COVID-19.

The rearrangement joins TRBV18 to TRBJ2-5; 9 bases match TRBD2. The CDR3 covers 22 residues. Looked up from germline, CDR1 is KGHSH and CDR2 is LQKENI. The trim removed 4 bases at V and 1 base at J, leaving 25 bases unmatched. The CDR3: CASSRSTSTRRAGTSSQETQYF. The CDR3 DNA reads as TGTGCCAGCTCACGCAGTACCAGTACCCGCCGCGCCGGGACTAGCAGCCAAGAGACCCAGTACTTC.

The table lists this clone with a few counts. The gene calls are TRBV7-9 and TRBJ1-6, with a possible D match to TRBD1 (5 bases). Trimming shortened V by 5 bases and J by 4 bases, and 21 bases separated the two germline ends. This CDR3 comprises 18 residues. CDR1 and CDR2 from the germline V gene are SEHNR and FQNEAQ (reference sequence). The CDR3 bases are TGTGCCAGCAGCCTAGATGGACACCGAATTTCTTATAATTCACCCCTCCACTTT. It encodes CASSLDGHRISYNSPLHF.

The chain links TRBV9 to TRBJ2-1, with D tentatively TRBD2 (6 bases). This CDR3 is built from 14 residues. Germline CDR1 is SGDLS and CDR2 is YYNGEE. V was clipped by 8 bases and J by 2 bases, with 14 bases between them. The CDR3 loop reads CARGRGAAYNEQFF. The CDR3 region has the DNA TGTGCCAGAGGTCGCGGGGCCGCCTACAATGAGCAGTTCTTC.

The chain is built from TRBV19 and TRBJ1-2; the D gene is possibly TRBD1 (5 bases). This CDR3 spans 14 amino acids. V shed 7 bases and J shed 7 bases, with 19 bases lying between them. CDR1 LNHDA and CDR2 SQIVND come from the germline V gene (reference sequence). The DNA of the CDR3 is TGTGCCAGTACCCGGACAACCGCCTTACGTGGCTACACCTTC. This gives the protein CASTRTTALRGYTF.

CDR3 in amino acids: CASSPGMYYSNTEAFF. The CDR3 DNA sequence: TGTGCCAGCAGCCCAGGGATGTACTATTCGAACACTGAAGCTTTCTTT. The rearrangement links TRBV9 to TRBJ1-1, with a tentative D call TRBD1 (5 bases). Germline V gene data show CDR1 as SGDLS and CDR2 as YYNGEE. Trimming removed 4 bases from V and 1 base from J, with 17 bases in between. The CDR3 extends over 16 amino acids. The full variable domain, completed using reference TRBV9 and TRBJ1-1, is DSGVTQTPKHLITATGQRVTLRCSPRSGDLSVYWYQQSLDQGLQFLIQYYNGEERAKGNILERFSAQQFPDLHSELNLSSLELGDSALYFCASSPGMYYSNTEAFFGQGTRLTVV.

V gene TRBV6-5 combines with J gene TRBJ1-3; D is undetermined. The CDR3 consists of 16 residues. Germline V gene sequence: CDR1 MNHEY, CDR2 SVGAGI. The ends were cut back, 0 bases at V and 4 bases at J, with 13 bases in the middle. CDR3 DNA sequence: TGTGCCAGCAGTTACTCTGGCGGCGCCGCGGGAAACACCATATATTTT. It specifies CASSYSGGAAGNTIYF.

Of note for this clone: An end of the junction differs from the germline gene, which may be a read error. The chain joins TRBV12-3 or TRBV12-4 to TRBJ1-1; tentative D call: TRBD1 (6 bases). This CDR3 contains 12 residues. The CDR3 spells CASRSGTSLRTF. In nucleotides, the CDR3 is TGTGCCAGCAGATCCGGGACATCCTTGCGTACCTTT.

This clone was recorded only once. The chain carries TRBV20-1 and TRBJ1-2; the D gene is possibly TRBD1 (6 bases). V gave up 3 bases and J gave up 3 bases, with 14 bases separating them. The CDR3 has 14 residues. Looked up from germline, CDR1 is DFQATT and CDR2 is SNEGSKA (reference sequence). CDR3 in amino acids: CSASTGQQYYGYTF. In nucleotides, the CDR3 is TGCAGTGCTAGTACCGGACAGCAATACTATGGCTACACCTTC.

This chain uses TRBV5-1 with TRBJ2-1; D might be TRBD2 (5 bases). The V end lost 4 bases, the J end lost 13 bases, and 18 bases lay between the germline ends. The CDR3 consists of 13 residues. The germline V gene encodes CDR1 SGHRS and CDR2 YFSETQ. The CDR3: CASSPGGLQTQFF. DNA of the CDR3: TGCGCCAGCAGCCCGGGCGGGCTACAGACTCAGTTCTTC. Variable domain in full (rest from reference TRBV5-1 and TRBJ2-1): KAGVTQTPRYLIKTRGQQVTLSCSPISGHRSVSWYQQTPGQGLQFLFEYFSETQRNKGNFPGRFSGRQFSNSRSEMNVSTLELGDSALYLCASSPGGLQTQFFGPGTRLTVL.

V and J are TRBV7-9 and TRBJ1-6; TRBD1 matches at 7 bases. Germline CDR1 reads SEHNR; CDR2 reads FQNEAQ (reference sequence). This CDR3 is built from 12 residues. Trimming cost V 8 bases and J 9 bases; bases outside gene matches: 4. DNA of the CDR3: TGTGCCAGCCGACAGGGCTTTTCACCCCTCCACTTT. Protein: CASRQGFSPLHF.

The chain joins TRBV11-2 to TRBJ2-7; the match to TRBD2 covers 14 bases. The CDR3 runs to 17 residues. Germline CDR1 and CDR2: SGHAT and FQNNGV. V was pared by 3 bases and J by 3 bases, with 7 bases of the junction left unmatched. In nucleotides, the CDR3 is TGTGCCAGCAGCTTTGGACTAGCGGGAGGCCCCCTCTACGAGCAGTACGTC. This sequence encodes CASSFGLAGGPLYEQYV.